Listed below are T cell receptor beta chains from one sample, sequenced in a study of blood T cells in healthy people across ages. One entry per CDR3 protein, called by TCRdb with MiXCR from the 5' RACE reads. This table has approximately 350,000 distinct CDR3 sequences, about 52% appearing once. The specimen sequenced was blood. These receptors came from a man aged 55 to 70 in good health. Both conserved end residues are part of each CDR3. A D gene is named only where the DNA matches it firmly. The size field is filled for only some rows; it gives once, few, many or a size class.

J gene,clone size,D gene,V gene,CDR3 DNA,CDR3 protein
TRBJ2-5,many,TRBD2,TRBV20-1,TGCAGTGCTAGAGAGCGGGAGTGGGAGACCCAGTACTTC,CSAREREWETQYF
TRBJ2-7,.,TRBD1,TRBV7-2,TGTGCCTGCAGCACTAGAATCGGGACAGGGGGCTACGAGCAGTACTTC,CACSTRIGTGGYEQYF
TRBJ2-3,few,.,TRBV11-2,TGTGCCAGCAGTGTTAGTCCCCGCACAGATACGCAGTATTTT,CASSVSPRTDTQYF
TRBJ2-3,.,TRBD2,TRBV7-3,TGTGCCAGCAGCATAGGACTAGCGGATAGGCAGTATTTT,CASSIGLADRQYF
TRBJ2-3,.,TRBD2,TRBV20-1,TGCAGTGCTAGAGATGCTAGCGGGAGTTCAGATACGCAGTATTTT,CSARDASGSSDTQYF
TRBJ2-3,.,.,TRBV20-1,TGCAGTGCCGTAGACCCAGGGTCAGGGTATACGCAGTATTTT,CSAVDPGSGYTQYF
TRBJ2-7,.,.,TRBV5-1,TGCGCCAGCGGGTACCGAGACACACTCTACGAGCAGTACTTC,CASGYRDTLYEQYF
TRBJ2-1,.,.,TRBV20-1,TGCAGTGCTCCCACCAGGAGCGACCCTAAGAATGAGCAGTTCTTC,CSAPTRSDPKNEQFF
TRBJ2-7,once,TRBD1,TRBV5-1,TGCGCCAGCAGCGCCGGACAGGGGGCTCCCTACGAGCAGTACTTC,CASSAGQGAPYEQYF
TRBJ1-2,.,TRBD1,TRBV25-1,TGTGCCAGCAGTGGCTCCTGGACAGGGGACTATGGCTACACCTTC,CASSGSWTGDYGYTF
TRBJ2-3,few,.,TRBV4-3,TGCGCCAGCAGCCAAGCCCAGAAGGATACGCAGTATTTT,CASSQAQKDTQYF
TRBJ2-1,many,.,TRBV12-3/TRBV12-4,TGTGCCAGCAGTTTGGCCGCTGGGGTGGGGGGCGATGAGCAGTTCTTC,CASSLAAGVGGDEQFF
TRBJ2-1,.,.,TRBV20-1,TGCAGTGCTAGAGATTGGGCTAGTGTGCAGTTCTTC,CSARDWASVQFF
TRBJ1-2,.,TRBD1,TRBV29-1,TGCAGCGTCGGTCGACAGGGGATGCTCTATGGCTACACCTTC,CSVGRQGMLYGYTF
TRBJ2-7,.,.,TRBV7-9,TGTGCCAGCACATTGGGGACACCAGCCTACGAGCAGTACTTC,CASTLGTPAYEQYF
TRBJ2-3,.,.,TRBV20-1,TGCAGTGCTAGTGACAGACCTAGCACAGATACGCAGTATTTT,CSASDRPSTDTQYF
TRBJ2-3,few,.,TRBV3-1,TGTGCCAGCAGCCAAGACGATCGTACGCAGTATTTT,CASSQDDRTQYF
TRBJ2-5,.,.,TRBV20-1,TGCAGTGCTAGGAGGCGGTCCGAGAGTTTGGAGACCCAGTACTTC,CSARRRSESLETQYF
TRBJ2-5,.,TRBD1,TRBV29-1,TGCAGCGTTGGTCGGCAGGGGGCGAGGGAGCAGTACTTC,CSVGRQGAREQYF
TRBJ2-3,few,.,TRBV18,TGTGCCAGCTCACCACAGGAGGGGGGCACAGATACGCAGTATTTT,CASSPQEGGTDTQYF
TRBJ2-1,.,.,TRBV20-1,TGCAGTGCTAGAGAGTCGGGAACTAGGAATGAGCAGTTCTTC,CSARESGTRNEQFF
TRBJ2-7,.,.,TRBV7-2,TGTGCCAGCAGCTTCAGAACGGCACTCGAGCAGTACTTC,CASSFRTALEQYF
TRBJ1-1,.,.,TRBV6-5,TGTGCCAGCAGTCCCCGTGGGGGGGTGGGCACTGAAGCTTTCTTT,CASSPRGGVGTEAFF
TRBJ1-6,.,.,TRBV6-4,TGTGCCAGCAGCAAGTTAGTGCCCCTCCACTTT,CASSKLVPLHF
TRBJ2-7,few,.,TRBV28,TGTGCCAGCACCACCGTCATACGGGACCCACGATACGAGCAGTACTTC,CASTTVIRDPRYEQYF
TRBJ2-7,.,.,TRBV7-3,TGTGCCAGCAGCCCCGGACGGACCCACAATGAGCAGTACTTC,CASSPGRTHNEQYF
TRBJ2-6,few,.,TRBV20-1,TGCAGTGCTAGAGCCGTTGTCTCTGGGGCCAACGTCCTGACTTTC,CSARAVVSGANVLTF
TRBJ2-7,.,.,TRBV11-2,TGTGCCAGCAGCTTAGATGGGGGAAACGAGCAGTACTTC,CASSLDGGNEQYF
TRBJ1-5,few,.,TRBV20-1,TGCAGTGCTAGTCCCTTGGGGGGCAATCAGCCCCAGCATTTT,CSASPLGGNQPQHF
TRBJ2-7,.,.,TRBV3-1,TGTGCCAGCAGCCAACTCGCTTCCTACGAGCAGTACTTC,CASSQLASYEQYF
TRBJ2-1,.,TRBD1,TRBV20-1,TGCAGTGCTAGAACACGACAGGGGGCTTACAATGAGCAGTTCTTC,CSARTRQGAYNEQFF
TRBJ1-2,.,.,TRBV20-1,TGCAGTGCTAGAGATCCGAATCTAAGGGGACATGGCTACACCTTC,CSARDPNLRGHGYTF
TRBJ1-2,.,TRBD1,TRBV27,TGTGCCAGCAGTTCCGGGACAGGGGGGGTCTATGGCTACACCTTC,CASSSGTGGVYGYTF
TRBJ2-3,.,.,TRBV5-1,TGCGCCAGCAGCTCGGAGGGCGGCACAGATACGCAGTATTTT,CASSSEGGTDTQYF
TRBJ1-2,.,.,TRBV5-6,TGTGCCAGCGGGGACGGAAGACAAGTTTGGGGCTACACCTTC,CASGDGRQVWGYTF
TRBJ1-2,.,TRBD1,TRBV4-3,TGCGCCAGCAGCCTCGGGGGACAGGGCGTCCGAATAAACTATGGCTACACCTTC,CASSLGGQGVRINYGYTF
TRBJ2-7,.,TRBD2,TRBV7-8,TGTGCCAGCAGACCTCCTAGCGGGAGGGACTACGAGCAGTACTTC,CASRPPSGRDYEQYF
TRBJ2-5,few,.,TRBV7-2,TGTGCCAGCAGCTTAGCGCCCGGGGCTGGAGAGACCCAGTACTTC,CASSLAPGAGETQYF
TRBJ2-3,.,.,TRBV12-3/TRBV12-4,TGTGCCAGCAGCAGAGCGGCCACAGATACGGAATATTTT,CASSRAATDTEYF
TRBJ2-7,many,TRBD2,TRBV28,TGTGCCAGCAGTTTCGGACTAGCGGACTACGAGCAGTACTTC,CASSFGLADYEQYF
TRBJ1-5,.,.,TRBV6-5,TGTGCCAGCAGTTTAACAGGAGGATGGGGCCAGCCCCAGCATTTT,CASSLTGGWGQPQHF
TRBJ2-3,.,TRBD1,TRBV28,TGTGCCAGCAGTGTTACAGGGGTCCCAGATACGCAGTATTTT,CASSVTGVPDTQYF
TRBJ2-1,few,.,TRBV5-1,TGCGCCAGCAGCTTGGCTGCTCGGGGTGGTGAGCAGTTCTTC,CASSLAARGGEQFF
TRBJ2-1,.,TRBD2,TRBV29-1,TGCAGCGCCGGACGTCTAGCGGGAGGGGGTGAGCAGTTCTTC,CSAGRLAGGGEQFF
TRBJ2-3,few,.,TRBV30,TGTGCCTGGATTGATAGAGATACGCAGTATTTT,CAWIDRDTQYF
TRBJ2-5,few,.,TRBV7-9,TGTGCCAGCAGCTTACAGAGACAGAGAGAGACCCAGTACTTC,CASSLQRQRETQYF
TRBJ1-2,.,.,TRBV29-1,TGCAGCGTTGAGGACCAGGGACGCGGCTACACCTTC,CSVEDQGRGYTF
TRBJ1-6,few,TRBD1,TRBV20-1,TGCAGTGCAACGGACAGGGTAGGATCACCCCTCCACTTT,CSATDRVGSPLHF
TRBJ1-2,.,.,TRBV7-2,TGTGCCAGCAGCTTAGGTGGGACCGCTAACTATGGCTACACCTTC,CASSLGGTANYGYTF
TRBJ1-6,.,TRBD1,TRBV2,TGTGCCAGCAGTTTAACAGGGGGTAATTCACCCCTCCACTTT,CASSLTGGNSPLHF
TRBJ1-2,.,TRBD1,TRBV10-3,TGTGCCATCAGTGAGATGGGACAGAGCTATTATGGCTACACCTTC,CAISEMGQSYYGYTF